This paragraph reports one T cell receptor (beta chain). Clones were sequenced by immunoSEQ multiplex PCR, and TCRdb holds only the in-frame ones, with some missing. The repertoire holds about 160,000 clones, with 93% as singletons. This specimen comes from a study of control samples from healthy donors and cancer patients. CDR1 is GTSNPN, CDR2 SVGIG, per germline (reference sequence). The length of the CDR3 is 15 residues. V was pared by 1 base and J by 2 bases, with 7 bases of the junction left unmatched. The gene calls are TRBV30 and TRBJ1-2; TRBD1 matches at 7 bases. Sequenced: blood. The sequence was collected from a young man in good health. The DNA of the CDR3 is TGTGCCTGGAGTGCCCCGGGACAGCCCAACTATGGCTACACCTTC. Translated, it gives CAWSAPGQPNYGYTF. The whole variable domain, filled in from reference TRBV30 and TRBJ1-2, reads SQTIHQWPATLVQPVGSPLSLECTVEGTSNPNLYWYRQAAGRGLQLLFYSVGIGQISSEVPQNLSASRPQDRQFILSSKKLLLSDSGFYLCAWSAPGQPNYGYTFGSGTRLTVV.